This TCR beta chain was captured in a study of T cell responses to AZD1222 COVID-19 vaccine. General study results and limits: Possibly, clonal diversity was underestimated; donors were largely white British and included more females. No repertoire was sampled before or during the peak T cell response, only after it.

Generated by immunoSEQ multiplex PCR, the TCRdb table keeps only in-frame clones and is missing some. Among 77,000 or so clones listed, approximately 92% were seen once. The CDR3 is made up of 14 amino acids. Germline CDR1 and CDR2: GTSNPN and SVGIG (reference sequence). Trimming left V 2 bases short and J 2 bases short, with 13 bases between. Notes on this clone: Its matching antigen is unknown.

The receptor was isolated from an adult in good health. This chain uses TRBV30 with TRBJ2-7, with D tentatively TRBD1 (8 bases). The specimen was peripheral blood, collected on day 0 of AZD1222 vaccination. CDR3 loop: CAWSRGDRTYEQYF. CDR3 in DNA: TGTGCCTGGAGTCGGGGGGACAGGACCTACGAGCAGTACTTC. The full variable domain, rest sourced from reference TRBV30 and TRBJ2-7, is SQTIHQWPATLVQPVGSPLSLECTVEGTSNPNLYWYRQAAGRGLQLLFYSVGIGQISSEVPQNLSASRPQDRQFILSSKKLLLSDSGFYLCAWSRGDRTYEQYFGPGTRLTVT.